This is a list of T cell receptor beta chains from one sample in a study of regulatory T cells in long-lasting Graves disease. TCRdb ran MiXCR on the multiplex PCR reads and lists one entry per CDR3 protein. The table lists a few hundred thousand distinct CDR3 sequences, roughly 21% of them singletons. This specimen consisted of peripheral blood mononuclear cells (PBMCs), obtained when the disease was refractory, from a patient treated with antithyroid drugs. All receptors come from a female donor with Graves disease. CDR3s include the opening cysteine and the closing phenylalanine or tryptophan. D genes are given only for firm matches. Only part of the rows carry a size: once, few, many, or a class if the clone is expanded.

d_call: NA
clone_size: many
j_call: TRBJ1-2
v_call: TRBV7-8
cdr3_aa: CASSLAATGGKSYGYTF
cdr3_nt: TGTGCCAGCAGCTTAGCGGCTACAGGTGGCAAGAGCTATGGCTACACCTTC

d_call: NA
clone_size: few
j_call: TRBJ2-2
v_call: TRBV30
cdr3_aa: CAWSYYEIGELFF
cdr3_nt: TGTGCCTGGAGTTATTACGAGATCGGGGAGCTGTTTTTT

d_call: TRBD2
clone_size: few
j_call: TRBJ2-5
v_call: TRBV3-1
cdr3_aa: CASSQKREGRETQYF
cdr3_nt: TGTGCCAGCAGCCAAAAACGGGAGGGCCGTGAGACCCAGTACTTC

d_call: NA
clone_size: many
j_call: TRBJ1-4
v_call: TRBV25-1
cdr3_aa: CASRPGSTNEKLFF
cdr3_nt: TGTGCCAGCCGCCCGGGCTCAACTAATGAAAAACTGTTTTTT

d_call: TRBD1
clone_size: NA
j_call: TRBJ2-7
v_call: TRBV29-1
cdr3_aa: CSVEYGTGALSYEQYF
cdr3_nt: TGCAGCGTTGAGTACGGGACAGGGGCCCTCTCCTACGAGCAGTACTTC

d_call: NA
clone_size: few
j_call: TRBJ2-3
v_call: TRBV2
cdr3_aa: CASSEGSGSDTQYF
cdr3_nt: TGTGCCAGCAGTGAAGGGTCGGGGAGCGATACGCAGTATTTT

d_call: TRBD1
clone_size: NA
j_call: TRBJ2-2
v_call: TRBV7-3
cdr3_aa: CASRQGQGIPGELFF
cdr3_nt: TGTGCCAGCAGACAGGGACAGGGTATACCCGGGGAGCTGTTTTTT

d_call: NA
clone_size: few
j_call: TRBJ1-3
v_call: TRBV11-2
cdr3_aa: CASSSVIGSSGNTIYF
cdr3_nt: TGTGCCAGCAGCTCAGTCATCGGGTCCTCTGGAAACACCATATATTTT

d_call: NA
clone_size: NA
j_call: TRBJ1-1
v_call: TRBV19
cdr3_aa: CASSMYENTEAFF
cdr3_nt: TGTGCCAGTAGTATGTACGAGAACACTGAAGCTTTCTTT

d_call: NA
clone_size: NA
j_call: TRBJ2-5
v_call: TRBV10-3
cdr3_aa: CAISEPIQSETQYF
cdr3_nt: TGTGCCATCAGTGAGCCAATTCAGTCCGAGACCCAGTACTTC

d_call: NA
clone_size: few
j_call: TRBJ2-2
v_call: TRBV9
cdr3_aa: CASSVRGANTGELFF
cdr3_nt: TGTGCCAGCAGCGTAAGGGGAGCGAACACCGGGGAGCTGTTTTTT

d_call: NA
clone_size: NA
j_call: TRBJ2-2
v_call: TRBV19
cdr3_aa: CASRQGPVNTGELFF
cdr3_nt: TGTGCCAGTAGGCAAGGACCGGTGAACACCGGGGAGCTGTTTTTT

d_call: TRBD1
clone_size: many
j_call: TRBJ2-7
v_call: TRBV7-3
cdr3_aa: CASSLRGGQGGTYEQYF
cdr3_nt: TGTGCCAGCAGCTTAAGAGGTGGACAGGGAGGAACCTACGAGCAGTACTTC

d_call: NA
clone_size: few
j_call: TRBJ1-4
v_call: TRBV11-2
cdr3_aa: CASSSQQGPEKLFF
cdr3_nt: TGTGCCAGCAGCTCCCAACAGGGTCCTGAAAAACTGTTTTTT

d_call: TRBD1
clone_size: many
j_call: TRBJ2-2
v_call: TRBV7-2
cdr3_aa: CASSHPGTETIGELFF
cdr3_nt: TGTGCCAGCAGCCACCCCGGGACAGAAACGATCGGGGAGCTGTTTTTT

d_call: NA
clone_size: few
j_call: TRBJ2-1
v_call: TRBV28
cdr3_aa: CASSLLTDYNEQFF
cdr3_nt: TGTGCCAGCAGTTTACTAACGGACTACAATGAGCAGTTCTTC

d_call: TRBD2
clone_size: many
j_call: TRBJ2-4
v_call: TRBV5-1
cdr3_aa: CASSPPELAGSVQYF
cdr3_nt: TGCGCCAGCAGCCCTCCCGAGCTAGCGGGGTCCGTTCAGTACTTC

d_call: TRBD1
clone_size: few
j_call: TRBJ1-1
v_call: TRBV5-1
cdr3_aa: CASSFTGVENTEAFF
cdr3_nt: TGCGCCAGCAGCTTTACAGGGGTGGAGAACACTGAAGCTTTCTTT

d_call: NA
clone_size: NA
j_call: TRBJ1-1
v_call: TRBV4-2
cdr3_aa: CASSQDDEAFF
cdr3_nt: TGTGCCAGCAGCCAAGATGATGAAGCTTTCTTT

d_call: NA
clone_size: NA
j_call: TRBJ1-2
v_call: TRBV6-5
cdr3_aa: CASSYSGTPTGGYTF
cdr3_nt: TGTGCCAGCAGTTACAGCGGGACACCTACTGGGGGCTACACCTTC

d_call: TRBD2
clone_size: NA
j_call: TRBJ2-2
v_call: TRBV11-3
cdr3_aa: CASTGTAGGLTGELFF
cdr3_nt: TGTGCCAGCACCGGTACCGCGGGAGGGCTCACCGGGGAGCTGTTTTTT

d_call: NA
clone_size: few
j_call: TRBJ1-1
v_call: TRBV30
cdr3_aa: CAWNSGAPEAFF
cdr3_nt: TGTGCCTGGAACTCGGGGGCTCCTGAAGCTTTCTTT

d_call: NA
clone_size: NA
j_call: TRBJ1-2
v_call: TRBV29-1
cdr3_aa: CSVGNTRSWGGYTF
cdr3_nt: TGCAGCGTTGGGAATACACGGAGCTGGGGTGGCTACACCTTC

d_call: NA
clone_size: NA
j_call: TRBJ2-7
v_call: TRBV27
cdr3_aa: CAGSYRGGYEQYF
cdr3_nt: TGTGCCGGCAGTTACAGGGGAGGCTACGAGCAGTACTTC

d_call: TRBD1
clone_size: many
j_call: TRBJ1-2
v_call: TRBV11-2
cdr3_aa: CASSLVPAGGGYTF
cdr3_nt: TGTGCCAGCAGCTTAGTTCCGGCAGGGGGGGGCTACACCTTC

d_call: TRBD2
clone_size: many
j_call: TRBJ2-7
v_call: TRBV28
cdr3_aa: CASSYRTRETLGEQYF
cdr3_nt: TGTGCCAGCAGTTATAGGACGCGGGAGACCCTCGGCGAGCAGTACTTC

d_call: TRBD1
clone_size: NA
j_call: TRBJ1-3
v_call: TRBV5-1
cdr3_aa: CASLTGGPGNTIYF
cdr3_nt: TGCGCCAGCCTTACAGGGGGCCCTGGAAACACCATATATTTT

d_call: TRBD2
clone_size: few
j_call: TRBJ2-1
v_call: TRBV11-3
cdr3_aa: CTSSLDPAGVSEQFF
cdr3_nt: TGTACCAGCAGCTTAGATCCAGCGGGAGTATCTGAGCAGTTCTTC

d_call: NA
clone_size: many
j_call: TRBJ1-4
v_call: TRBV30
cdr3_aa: CAWSRSEKLFF
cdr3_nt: TGTGCCTGGAGTAGATCGGAAAAACTGTTTTTT